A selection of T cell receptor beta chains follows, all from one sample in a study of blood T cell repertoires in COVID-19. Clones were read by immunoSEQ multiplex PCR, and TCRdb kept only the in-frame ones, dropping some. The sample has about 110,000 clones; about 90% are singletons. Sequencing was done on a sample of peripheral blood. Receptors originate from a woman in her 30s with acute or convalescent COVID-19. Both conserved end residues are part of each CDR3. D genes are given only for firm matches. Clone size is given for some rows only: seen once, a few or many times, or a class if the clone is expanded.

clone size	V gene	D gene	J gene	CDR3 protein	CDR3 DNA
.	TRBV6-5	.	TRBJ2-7	CASDIDASTDEQYF	TGTGCCAGCGATATAGACGCTAGCACTGACGAGCAGTACTTC
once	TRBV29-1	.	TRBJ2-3	CSVNRGGADTQYF	TGCAGCGTTAACAGGGGGGGCGCAGATACGCAGTATTTT
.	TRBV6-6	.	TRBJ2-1	CASSYGTQAGNEQFF	TGTGCCAGCAGTTACGGAACACAAGCCGGGAATGAGCAGTTCTTC
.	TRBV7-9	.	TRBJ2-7	CASSLGERYEQYF	TGTGCCAGCAGCTTAGGTGAGCGCTACGAGCAGTACTTC
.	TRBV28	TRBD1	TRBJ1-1	CASSLAGGKGAHTEAFF	TGTGCCAGCAGTTTAGCCGGTGGGAAGGGGGCACACACTGAAGCTTTCTTT
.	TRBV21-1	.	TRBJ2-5	CASSKNRVEETQYF	TGTGCCAGCAGCAAAAATCGGGTTGAGGAGACCCAGTACTTC
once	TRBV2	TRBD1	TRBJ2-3	CASSEVGGQDSDTQYF	TGTGCCAGCAGTGAAGTGGGGGGACAGGACTCAGATACGCAGTATTTT
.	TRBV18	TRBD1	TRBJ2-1	CASSPETGGWEQFF	TGTGCCAGCTCACCAGAGACAGGGGGCTGGGAGCAGTTCTTC
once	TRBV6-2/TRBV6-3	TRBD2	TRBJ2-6	CASSGLASPSGANVLTF	TGTGCCAGCAGTGGACTAGCCTCGCCCTCTGGGGCCAACGTCCTGACTTTC
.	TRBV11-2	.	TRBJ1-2	CASSFQGPIYGYTF	TGTGCCAGCAGCTTTCAGGGGCCCATCTATGGCTACACCTTC
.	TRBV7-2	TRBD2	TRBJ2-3	CASSLAGSGGLYF	TGTGCCAGCAGCTTAGCAGGTAGCGGGGGGCTGTATTTT
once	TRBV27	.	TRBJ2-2	CASSLGQIANTGELFF	TGTGCCAGCAGTTTAGGGCAAATCGCGAACACCGGGGAGCTGTTTTTT
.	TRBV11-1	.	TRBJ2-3	CASSFLGAAPGDTQYF	TGTGCCAGCAGCTTTTTAGGGGCCGCCCCCGGAGATACGCAGTATTTT
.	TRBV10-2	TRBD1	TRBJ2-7	CASSGRTGQPYEQYF	TGCGCCAGCAGTGGCAGAACGGGACAGCCCTACGAGCAGTACTTC
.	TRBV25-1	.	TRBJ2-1	CASSERRGEQFF	TGTGCCAGCAGTGAACGGCGGGGTGAGCAGTTCTTC
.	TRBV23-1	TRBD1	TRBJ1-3	CASSQSGGTGEGNTIYF	TGCGCCAGCAGTCAATCGGGGGGGACAGGGGAAGGAAACACCATATATTTT
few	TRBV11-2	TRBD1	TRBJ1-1	CASSSRDRVEAFF	TGTGCCAGCAGCTCAAGGGACAGGGTTGAAGCTTTCTTT
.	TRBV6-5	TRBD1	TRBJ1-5	CASRSGTENQPQHF	TGTGCCAGCAGATCCGGGACAGAAAATCAGCCCCAGCATTTT
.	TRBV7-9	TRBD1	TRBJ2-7	CASSQDRDPSRF	TGTGCCAGCAGCCAAGACAGGGACCCTAGCCGATTT
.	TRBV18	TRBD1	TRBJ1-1	CASSPGQRNTEAFF	TGTGCCAGCTCACCGGGACAGAGGAACACTGAAGCTTTCTTT
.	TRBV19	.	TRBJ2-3	CASSTTLGGAQYF	TGTGCCAGTAGCACCACCCTGGGGGGTGCGCAGTATTTT
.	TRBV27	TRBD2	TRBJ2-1	CASSFSTGGPPGNEQFF	TGTGCCAGCAGTTTCTCAACGGGGGGGCCCCCGGGCAATGAGCAGTTCTTC
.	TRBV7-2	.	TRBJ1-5	CASSLGRGGPQHF	TGTGCCAGCAGCTTAGGACGGGGAGGGCCCCAGCATTTT
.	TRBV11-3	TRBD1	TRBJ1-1	CASTQWDRRNTEAFF	TGTGCCAGCACCCAGTGGGACAGGCGGAACACTGAAGCTTTCTTT
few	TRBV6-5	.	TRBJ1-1	CASSYDSLWEAFF	TGTGCCAGCAGTTATGACAGCCTCTGGGAAGCTTTCTTT
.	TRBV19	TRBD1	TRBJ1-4	CASSIPGTGDEKLFF	TGTGCCAGTAGTATACCCGGGACAGGGGACGAAAAACTGTTTTTT
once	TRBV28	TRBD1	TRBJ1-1	CASIFRGTTEAFF	TGTGCCAGCATTTTCAGGGGGACGACTGAAGCTTTCTTT
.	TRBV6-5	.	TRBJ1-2	CASSSGGLYYGYTF	TGTGCCAGCAGTTCCGGGGGGCTTTACTATGGCTACACCTTC
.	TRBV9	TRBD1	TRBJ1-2	CASSGLPPLGGRYGYTF	TGTGCCAGCAGCGGATTGCCTCCGTTAGGGGGCCGCTATGGCTACACCTTC
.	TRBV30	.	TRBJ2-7	CAWSEDWTVIEQYF	TGTGCCTGGAGTGAGGATTGGACAGTTATTGAGCAGTACTTC
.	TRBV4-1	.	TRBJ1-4	CASSLPTREKLFF	TGCGCCAGCAGCCTCCCTACTCGTGAAAAACTGTTTTTT
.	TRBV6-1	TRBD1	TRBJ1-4	CASSEATGIANEKLFF	TGTGCCAGCAGTGAAGCGACAGGGATAGCGAATGAAAAACTGTTTTTT
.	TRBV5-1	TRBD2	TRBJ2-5	CASSLGLAGGQEETQYF	TGCGCCAGCAGCTTGGGACTAGCGGGGGGGCAGGAAGAGACCCAGTACTTC
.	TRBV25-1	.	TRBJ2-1	CASGRGGNYNEQFF	TGTGCCAGCGGAAGGGGGGGTAATTACAATGAGCAGTTCTTC
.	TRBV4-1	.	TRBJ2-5	CASSQSQGLQETQYF	TGCGCCAGCAGCCAATCCCAGGGGTTACAAGAGACCCAGTACTTC
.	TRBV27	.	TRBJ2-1	CASSSTGISYNEQFF	TGTGCCAGCAGCTCTACAGGAATCTCCTACAATGAGCAGTTCTTC
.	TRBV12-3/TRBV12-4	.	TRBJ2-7	CASSPGQYEQYF	TGTGCCAGCAGTCCGGGACAATACGAGCAGTACTTC
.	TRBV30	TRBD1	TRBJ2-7	CAWSLTGSYEQYF	TGTGCCTGGAGTTTGACAGGGTCCTACGAGCAGTACTTC
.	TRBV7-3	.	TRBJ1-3	CASSLDSGAGNTIYF	TGTGCCAGCAGCCTTGATTCGGGGGCTGGAAACACCATATATTTT
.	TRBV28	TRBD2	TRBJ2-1	CASSRLAGPNEQFF	TGTGCCAGCAGTAGACTAGCGGGTCCCAATGAGCAGTTCTTC
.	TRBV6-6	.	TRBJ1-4	CASGVKATNEKLFF	TGTGCCAGCGGAGTAAAAGCTACTAATGAAAAACTGTTTTTT
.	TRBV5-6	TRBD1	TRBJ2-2	CASSLRQGATGELFF	TGTGCCAGCAGCTTGCGGCAGGGGGCCACCGGGGAGCTGTTTTTT
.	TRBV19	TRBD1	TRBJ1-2	CASSIGRDPGGQFNYGYTF	TGTGCCAGTAGTATAGGTCGCGATCCCGGGGGACAGTTTAACTATGGCTACACCTTC
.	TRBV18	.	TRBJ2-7	CASSPTTGEQYF	TGTGCCAGCTCACCTACTACGGGCGAGCAGTACTTC
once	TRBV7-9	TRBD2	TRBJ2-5	CASSYSWLAVQETQYF	TGTGCCAGCAGCTATTCTTGGCTAGCGGTGCAAGAGACCCAGTACTTC
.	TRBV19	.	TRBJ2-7	CASSIGGNYEQYF	TGTGCCAGTAGTATTGGCGGCAACTACGAGCAGTACTTC
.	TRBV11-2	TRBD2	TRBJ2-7	CASSSGGRSYEQYF	TGTGCCAGCAGCTCCGGGGGGAGGAGCTACGAGCAGTACTTC
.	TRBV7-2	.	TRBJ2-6	CARQEGARGANVLTF	TGTGCCAGACAGGAGGGGGCGCGGGGGGCCAACGTCCTGACTTTC